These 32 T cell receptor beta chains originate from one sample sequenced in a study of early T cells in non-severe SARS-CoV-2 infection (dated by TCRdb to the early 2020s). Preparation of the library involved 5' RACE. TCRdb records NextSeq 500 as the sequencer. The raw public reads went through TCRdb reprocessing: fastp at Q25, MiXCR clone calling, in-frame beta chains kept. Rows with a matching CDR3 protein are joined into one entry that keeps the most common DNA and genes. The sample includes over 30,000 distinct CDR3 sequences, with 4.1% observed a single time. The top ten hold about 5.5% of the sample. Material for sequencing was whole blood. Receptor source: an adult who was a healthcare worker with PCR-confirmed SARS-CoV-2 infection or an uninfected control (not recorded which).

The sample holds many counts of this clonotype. The CDR3 DNA sequence: TGTGCCAGCAGCCGCGGGGGAGAAGGCGAGCAGTACTTC. Its translation is CASSRGGEGEQYF. The rearrangement joins TRBV7-9 to TRBJ2-7; TRBD2 matches at 7 bases. After removal of 5 bases from V and 6 bases from J, the junction contained 7 bases not matched to a gene. The CDR3 contains 13 residues. Germline CDR1 and CDR2: SEHNR and FQNEAQ (reference sequence).

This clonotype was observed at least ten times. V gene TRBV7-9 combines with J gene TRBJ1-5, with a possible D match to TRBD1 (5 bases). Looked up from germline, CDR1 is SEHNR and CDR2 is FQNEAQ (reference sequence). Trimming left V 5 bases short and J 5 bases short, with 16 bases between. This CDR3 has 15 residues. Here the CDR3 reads CASSATGTEYQPQHF. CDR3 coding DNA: TGTGCCAGCAGCGCGACCGGGACCGAGTATCAGCCCCAGCATTTT.

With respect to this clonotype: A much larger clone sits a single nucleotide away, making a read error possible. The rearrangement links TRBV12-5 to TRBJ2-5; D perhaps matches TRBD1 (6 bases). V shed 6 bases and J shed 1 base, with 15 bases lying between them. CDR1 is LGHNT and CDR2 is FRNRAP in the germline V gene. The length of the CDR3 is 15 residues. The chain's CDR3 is CASGRQDVSQETQYF. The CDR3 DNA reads TGTGCTAGTGGGCGACAGGACGTAAGCCAAGAGACCCAGTACTTC.

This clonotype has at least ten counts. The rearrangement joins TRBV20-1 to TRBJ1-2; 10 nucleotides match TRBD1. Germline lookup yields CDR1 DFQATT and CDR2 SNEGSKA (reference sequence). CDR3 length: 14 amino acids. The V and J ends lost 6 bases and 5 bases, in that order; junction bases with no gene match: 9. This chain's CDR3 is CSALSQGQGYGYTF. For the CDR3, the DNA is TGCAGTGCGTTAAGCCAGGGACAGGGGTATGGCTACACCTTC.

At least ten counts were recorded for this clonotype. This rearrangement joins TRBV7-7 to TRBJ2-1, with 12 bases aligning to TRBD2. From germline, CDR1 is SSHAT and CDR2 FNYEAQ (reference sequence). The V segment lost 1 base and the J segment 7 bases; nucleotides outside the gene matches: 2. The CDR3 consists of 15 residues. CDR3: CASSLGTSGVNEQFF. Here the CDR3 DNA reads TGTGCCAGCAGCTTAGGGACTAGCGGGGTTAATGAGCAGTTCTTC.

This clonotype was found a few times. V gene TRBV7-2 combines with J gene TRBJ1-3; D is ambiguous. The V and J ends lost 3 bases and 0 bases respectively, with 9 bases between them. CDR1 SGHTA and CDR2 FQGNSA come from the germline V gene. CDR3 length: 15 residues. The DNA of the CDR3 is TGTGCCAGCAGCTTTACAGCCTTCTCTGGAAACACCATATATTTT. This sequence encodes CASSFTAFSGNTIYF. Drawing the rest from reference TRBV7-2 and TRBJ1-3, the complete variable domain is GAGVSQSPSNKVTEKGKDVELRCDPISGHTALYWYRQSLGQGLEFLIYFQGNSAPDKSGLPSDRFSAERTGGSVSTLTIQRTQQEDSAVYLCASSFTAFSGNTIYFGEGSWLTVV.

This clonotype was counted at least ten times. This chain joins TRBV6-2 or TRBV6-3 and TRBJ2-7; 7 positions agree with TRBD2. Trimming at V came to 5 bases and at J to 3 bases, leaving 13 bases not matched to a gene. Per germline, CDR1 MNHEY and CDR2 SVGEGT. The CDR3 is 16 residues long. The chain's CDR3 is CASSRERAGVIYEQYF. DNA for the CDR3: TGTGCCAGCAGTCGGGAGCGCGCGGGGGTGATCTACGAGCAGTACTTC.

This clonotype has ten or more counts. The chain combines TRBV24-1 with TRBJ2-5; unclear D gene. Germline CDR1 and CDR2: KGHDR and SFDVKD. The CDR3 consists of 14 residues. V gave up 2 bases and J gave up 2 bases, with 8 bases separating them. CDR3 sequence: CATSDYGVQETQYF. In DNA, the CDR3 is TGTGCCACCAGTGATTACGGCGTACAAGAGACCCAGTACTTC.

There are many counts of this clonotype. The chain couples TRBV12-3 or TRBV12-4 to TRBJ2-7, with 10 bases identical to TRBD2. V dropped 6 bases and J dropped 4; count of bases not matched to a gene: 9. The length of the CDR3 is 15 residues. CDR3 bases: TGTGCCAGCAGCTCCGCCGGGACTAGCGTATACGAGCAGTACTTC. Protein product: CASSSAGTSVYEQYF.

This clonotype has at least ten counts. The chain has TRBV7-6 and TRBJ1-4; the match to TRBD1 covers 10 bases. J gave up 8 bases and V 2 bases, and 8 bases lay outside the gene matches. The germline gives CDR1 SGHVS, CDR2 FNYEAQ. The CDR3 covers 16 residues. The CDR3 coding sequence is TGTGCCAGCAGCTTACTCGGGACAGGGGCGGGAGAAAAACTGTTTTTT. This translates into CASSLLGTGAGEKLFF.

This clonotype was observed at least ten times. This CDR3 is CSVGSTEAFF. Written as DNA, the CDR3 is TGCAGCGTTGGAAGCACTGAAGCTTTCTTT. The chain joins TRBV29-1 to TRBJ1-1, with D unresolved. The germline V gene has CDR1 SQVTM and CDR2 ANQGSEA. The CDR3 is 10 residues long. Trimming removed 4 bases at V and 4 bases at J, with 4 bases between. Full variable domain (outside the CDR3, taken from reference TRBV29-1 and TRBJ1-1): SAVISQKPSRDICQRGTSLTIQCQVDSQVTMMFWYRQQPGQSLTLIATANQGSEATYESGFVIDKFPISRPNLTFSTLTVSNMSPEDSSIYLCSVGSTEAFFGQGTRLTVV.

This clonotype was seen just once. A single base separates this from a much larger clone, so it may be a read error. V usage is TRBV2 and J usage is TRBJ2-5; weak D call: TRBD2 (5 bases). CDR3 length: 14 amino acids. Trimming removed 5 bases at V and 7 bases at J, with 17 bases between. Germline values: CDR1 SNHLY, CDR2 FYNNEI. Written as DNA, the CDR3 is TGTGCCAGCAGTAGCAACAGCGGCGGCGGGACCCAGTACTTC. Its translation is CASSSNSGGGTQYF.

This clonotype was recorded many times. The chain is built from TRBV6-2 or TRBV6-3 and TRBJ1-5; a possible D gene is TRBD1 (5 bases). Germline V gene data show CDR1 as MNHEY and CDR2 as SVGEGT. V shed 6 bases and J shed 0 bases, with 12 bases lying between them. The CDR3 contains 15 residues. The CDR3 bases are TGTGCCAGCAGGAAGGGGAAGTATAGCAATCAGCCCCAGCATTTT. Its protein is CASRKGKYSNQPQHF.

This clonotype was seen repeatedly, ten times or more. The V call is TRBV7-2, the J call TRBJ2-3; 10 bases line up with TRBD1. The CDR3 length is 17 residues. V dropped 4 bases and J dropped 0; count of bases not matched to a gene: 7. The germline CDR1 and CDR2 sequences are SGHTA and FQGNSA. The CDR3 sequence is CASSSGQGYSSTDTQYF. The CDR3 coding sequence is TGTGCCAGCAGCTCGGGACAGGGGTACTCTAGCACAGATACGCAGTATTTT.

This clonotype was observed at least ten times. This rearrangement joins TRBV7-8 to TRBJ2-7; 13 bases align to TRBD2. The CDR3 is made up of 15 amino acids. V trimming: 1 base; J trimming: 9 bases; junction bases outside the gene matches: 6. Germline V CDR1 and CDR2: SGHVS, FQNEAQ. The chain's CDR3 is CASSLVGLAGRGQYF. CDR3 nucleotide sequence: TGTGCCAGCAGCTTAGTGGGACTAGCGGGACGTGGGCAGTACTTC.

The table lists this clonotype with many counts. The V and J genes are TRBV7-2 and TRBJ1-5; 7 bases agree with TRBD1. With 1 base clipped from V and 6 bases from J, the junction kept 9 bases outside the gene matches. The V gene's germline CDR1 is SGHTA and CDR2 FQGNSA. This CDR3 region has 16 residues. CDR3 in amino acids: CASSLEGTAIGQPQHF. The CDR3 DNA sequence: TGTGCCAGCAGCTTAGAAGGGACAGCTATCGGTCAGCCCCAGCATTTT.

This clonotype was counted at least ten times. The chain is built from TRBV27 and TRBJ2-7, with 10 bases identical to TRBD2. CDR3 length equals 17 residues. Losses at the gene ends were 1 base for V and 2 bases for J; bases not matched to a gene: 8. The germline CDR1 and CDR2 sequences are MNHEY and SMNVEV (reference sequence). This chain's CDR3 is CASSLLAGGTRTYEQYF. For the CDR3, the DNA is TGTGCCAGCAGTTTATTAGCGGGAGGAACTCGAACCTACGAGCAGTACTTC.

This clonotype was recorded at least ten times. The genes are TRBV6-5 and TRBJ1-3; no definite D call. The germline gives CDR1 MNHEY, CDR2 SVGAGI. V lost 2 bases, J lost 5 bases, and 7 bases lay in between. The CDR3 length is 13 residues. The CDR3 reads CASSYRERNTIYF. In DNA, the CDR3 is TGTGCCAGCAGTTACAGGGAAAGAAACACCATATATTTT.

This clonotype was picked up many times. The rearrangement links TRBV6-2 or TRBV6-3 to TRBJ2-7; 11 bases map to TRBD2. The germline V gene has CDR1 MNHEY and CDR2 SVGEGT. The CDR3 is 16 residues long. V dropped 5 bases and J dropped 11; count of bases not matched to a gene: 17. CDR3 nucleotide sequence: TGTGCCAGCAGTCTCCCGACTAGCGGGGCAACACGGACGGAGTACTTC. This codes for CASSLPTSGATRTEYF.

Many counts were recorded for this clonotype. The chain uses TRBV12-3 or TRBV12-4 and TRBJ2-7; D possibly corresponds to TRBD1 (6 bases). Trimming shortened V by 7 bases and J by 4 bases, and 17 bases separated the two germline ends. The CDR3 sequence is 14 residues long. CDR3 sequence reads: CASTPDSNSYEQYF. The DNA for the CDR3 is TGTGCCAGCACCCCGGACAGCAACTCATACGAGCAGTACTTC.

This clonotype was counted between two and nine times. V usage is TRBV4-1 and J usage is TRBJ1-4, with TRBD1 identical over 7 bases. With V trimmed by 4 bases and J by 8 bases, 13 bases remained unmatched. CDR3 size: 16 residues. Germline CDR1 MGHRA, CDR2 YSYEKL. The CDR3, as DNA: TGCGCCAGCAGCCGTATCACAGGGGCGGGGAGGGAAAAACTGTTTTTT. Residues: CASSRITGAGREKLFF.

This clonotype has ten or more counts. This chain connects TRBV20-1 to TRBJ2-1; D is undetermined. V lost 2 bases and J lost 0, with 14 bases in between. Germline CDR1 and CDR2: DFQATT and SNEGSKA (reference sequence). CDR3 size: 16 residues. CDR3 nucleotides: TGCAGTGCTAGACCCTATGACAAGACCTCCTACAATGAGCAGTTCTTC. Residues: CSARPYDKTSYNEQFF.

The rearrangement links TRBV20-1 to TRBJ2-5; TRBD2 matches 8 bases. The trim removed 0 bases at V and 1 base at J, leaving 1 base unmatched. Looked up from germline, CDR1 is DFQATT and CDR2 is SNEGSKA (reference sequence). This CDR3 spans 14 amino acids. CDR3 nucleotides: TGCAGTGCTAGAGAACTAGCGGCCCAAGAGACCCAGTACTTC. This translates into CSARELAAQETQYF.

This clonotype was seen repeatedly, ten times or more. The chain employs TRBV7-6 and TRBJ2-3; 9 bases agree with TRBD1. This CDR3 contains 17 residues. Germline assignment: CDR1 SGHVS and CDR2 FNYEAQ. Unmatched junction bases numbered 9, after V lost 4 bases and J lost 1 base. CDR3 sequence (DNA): TGTGCCAGCAGCTCCTTCTCCGGGACAGGGCGCACAGATACGCAGTATTTT. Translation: CASSSFSGTGRTDTQYF.

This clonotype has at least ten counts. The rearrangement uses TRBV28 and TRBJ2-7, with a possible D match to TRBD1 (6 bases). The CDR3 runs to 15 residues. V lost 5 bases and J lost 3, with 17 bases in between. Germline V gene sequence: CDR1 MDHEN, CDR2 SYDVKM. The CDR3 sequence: CASSLTTGTRYEQYF. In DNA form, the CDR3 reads TGTGCCAGCAGTCTTACCACAGGGACGCGCTACGAGCAGTACTTC.

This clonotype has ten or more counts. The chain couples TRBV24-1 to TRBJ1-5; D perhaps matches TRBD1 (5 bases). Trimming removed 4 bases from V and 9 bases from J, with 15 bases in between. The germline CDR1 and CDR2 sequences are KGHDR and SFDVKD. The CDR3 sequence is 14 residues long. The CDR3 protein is CATSDRTRSWPQHF. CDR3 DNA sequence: TGTGCCACCAGTGACAGGACACGTTCATGGCCCCAGCATTTT.

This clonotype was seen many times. The CDR3 region has the DNA TGTGCCAGCAGCCAAGGACTAGCGGGAAGTGGCGATACGCAGTATTTT. This codes for CASSQGLAGSGDTQYF. This chain uses TRBV5-4 with TRBJ2-3, with 12 nucleotides matching TRBD2. This CDR3 is built from 16 residues. Trimming took 4 bases from V and 6 from J; bases not matched to a gene: 9. Germline V lookup: CDR1 SGHNT, CDR2 YYREEE (reference sequence).

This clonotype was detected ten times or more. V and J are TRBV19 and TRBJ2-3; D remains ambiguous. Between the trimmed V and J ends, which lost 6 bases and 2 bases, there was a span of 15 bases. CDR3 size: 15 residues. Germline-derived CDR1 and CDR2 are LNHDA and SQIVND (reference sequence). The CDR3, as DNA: TGTGCCAGTAGCCCGACTGGGATCCCCACAGATACGCAGTATTTT. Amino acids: CASSPTGIPTDTQYF.

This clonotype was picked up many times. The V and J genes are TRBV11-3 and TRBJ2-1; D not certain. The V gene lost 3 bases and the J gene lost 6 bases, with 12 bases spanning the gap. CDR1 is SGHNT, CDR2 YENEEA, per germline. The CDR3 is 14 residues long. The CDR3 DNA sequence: TGTGCCAGCAGCTTCTCCAGCCTTCGCAATGAGCAGTTCTTC. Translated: CASSFSSLRNEQFF.

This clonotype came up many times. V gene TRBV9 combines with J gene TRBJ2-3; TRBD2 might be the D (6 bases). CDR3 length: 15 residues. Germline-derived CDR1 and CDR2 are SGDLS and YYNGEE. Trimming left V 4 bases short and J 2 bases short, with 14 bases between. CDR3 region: CASSSTGLFTDTQYF. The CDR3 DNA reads TGTGCCAGCAGCTCTACAGGACTATTCACAGATACGCAGTATTTT.

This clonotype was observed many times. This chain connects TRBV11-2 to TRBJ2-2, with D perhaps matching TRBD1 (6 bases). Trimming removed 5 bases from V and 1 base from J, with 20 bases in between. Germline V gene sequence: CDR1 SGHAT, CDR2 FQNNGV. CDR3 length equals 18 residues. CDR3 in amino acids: CASSKFPRDIGNTGELFF. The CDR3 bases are TGTGCCAGCAGCAAATTCCCCCGGGACATAGGGAACACCGGGGAGCTGTTTTTT.

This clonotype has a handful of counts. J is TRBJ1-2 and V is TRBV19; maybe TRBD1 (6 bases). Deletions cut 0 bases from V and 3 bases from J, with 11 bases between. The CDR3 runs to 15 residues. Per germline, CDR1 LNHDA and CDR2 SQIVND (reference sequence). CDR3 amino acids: CASSIDWTVHYGYTF. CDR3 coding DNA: TGTGCCAGTAGTATAGACTGGACAGTTCACTATGGCTACACCTTC.